The 29 T cell receptor beta chains reported below all come from one sample, sequenced in a study of shared clonotypes between healthy human individuals. Sequencing was performed with immunoSEQ multiplex PCR; in TCRdb, only in-frame clones are kept and a portion is missing. The table lists roughly 640,000 clones, less than 98% of them singletons, with around 0.06% in the top ten. Sequencing was performed on naive CD4+ T cells sorted from blood. The subset here: CD45RA+ positively selected. These receptors came from a woman aged 25 to 39 in good health.

The V and J genes are TRBV9 and TRBJ1-2; the D is unclear. This CDR3 is built from 13 residues. V was cut by 4 bases and J by 4 bases, with 11 bases left in between. The germline CDR1 and CDR2 sequences are SGDLS and YYNGEE. The CDR3 sequence: CASSPAGFYGYTF. The CDR3 DNA reads TGTGCCAGCAGCCCAGCAGGTTTCTATGGCTACACCTTC.

The gene calls are TRBV29-1 and TRBJ2-7; D is perhaps TRBD1 or TRBD2 (5 bases each). The CDR3 totals 13 residues. Germline assignment: CDR1 SQVTM and CDR2 ANQGSEA. V dropped 4 bases and J dropped 5 bases, with 15 bases sitting between them. CDR3 amino acids: CSVGGNLGHEQYF. The CDR3 DNA sequence: TGCAGCGTTGGGGGGAATTTGGGCCACGAGCAGTACTTC.

This chain uses TRBV19 with TRBJ2-3, with a tentative D call TRBD2 (6 bases). CDR1 is LNHDA, CDR2 SQIVND, per germline (reference sequence). This CDR3 comprises 15 residues. With 4 bases removed from V and 2 bases from J, the gap between germline ends came to 13 bases. The CDR3 region has the DNA TGTGCCAGTAGTACCCCCGGGGGATCCACAGATACGCAGTATTTT. Its translation: CASSTPGGSTDTQYF. Full variable domain (missing parts from reference TRBV19 and TRBJ2-3): DGGITQSPKYLFRKEGQNVTLSCEQNLNHDAMYWYRQDPGQGLRLIYYSQIVNDFQKGDIAEGYSVSREKKESFPLTVTSAQKNPTAFYLCASSTPGGSTDTQYFGPGTRLTVL.

This chain links TRBV28 with TRBJ1-6; D is undetermined. Looked up from germline, CDR1 is MDHEN and CDR2 is SYDVKM. The CDR3 sequence is 15 residues long. Trimming stripped 6 bases from V and 7 bases from J, with 16 bases between. CDR3 DNA: TGTGCCAGCAGATGGCGCTTCGGGCGGAATTCACCCCTCCACTTT. Its translation is CASRWRFGRNSPLHF. The full variable domain, its missing parts supplied by reference TRBV28 and TRBJ1-6, is DVKVTQSSRYLVKRTGEKVFLECVQDMDHENMFWYRQDPGLGLRLIYFSYDVKMKEKGDIPEGYSVSREKKERFSLILESASTNQTSMYLCASRWRFGRNSPLHFGNGTRLTVT.

This rearrangement joins TRBV5-1 to TRBJ1-4, with D uncertain. This CDR3 comprises 15 residues. The V end was cut by 4 bases, the J end by 5 bases, with 15 bases between. Germline CDR1 SGHRS, CDR2 YFSETQ. CDR3 coding DNA: TGCGCCAGCAGCATCGGACGGGTACTGAATGAAAAACTGTTTTTT. Its protein product is CASSIGRVLNEKLFF.

The V gene is TRBV6-6, the J gene TRBJ2-7; perhaps D is TRBD1 or TRBD2 (6 bases each). This CDR3 contains 14 residues. Trimming cost V 6 bases and J 2 bases, with 14 bases left between them. Looked up from germline, CDR1 is MNHNY and CDR2 is SVGAGI (reference sequence). CDR3 bases: TGTGCCAGCAGGGAGGGTCAGGGGACCTACGAGCAGTACTTC. Translating gives CASREGQGTYEQYF.

The J gene is TRBJ1-4, the V gene TRBV4-1; D uncertain. Germline-derived CDR1 and CDR2 are MGHRA and YSYEKL. V lost 0 bases and J lost 8, with 16 bases in between. The CDR3 has 16 residues. Written as DNA, the CDR3 is TGCGCCAGCAGCCAAGATGACGCGTTTCGGAAGGAAAAACTGTTTTTT. Residues: CASSQDDAFRKEKLFF.

V gene TRBV5-1 combines with J gene TRBJ2-7; 7 nucleotides agree with TRBD1. Per the germline V gene, CDR1 is SGHRS and CDR2 is YFSETQ. J lost 0 bases, V lost 0 bases, and 6 bases had no gene match. The CDR3 consists of 16 residues. The CDR3 here is CASSLGVGQSSYEQYF. Here the CDR3 DNA reads TGCGCCAGCAGCTTGGGGGTGGGACAGAGCTCCTACGAGCAGTACTTC.

The V call is TRBV18, the J call TRBJ2-2, with 8 bases identical to TRBD2. The CDR3 has 15 amino acids. With V trimmed by 0 bases and J by 5 bases, 2 bases remained unmatched. Germline assignment: CDR1 KGHSH and CDR2 LQKENI. The CDR3 DNA reads TGTGCCAGCTCACCACCAGCGGGGGTGACCGGGGAGCTGTTTTTT. Translation: CASSPPAGVTGELFF.

V usage is TRBV28 and J usage is TRBJ1-3, with unresolved D. Looked up from germline, CDR1 is MDHEN and CDR2 is SYDVKM. The CDR3 has 14 amino acids. The germline V and J ends were trimmed by 4 bases and 3 bases, with 10 bases remaining between them. CDR3 in amino acids: CASSSRLSGNTIYF. The DNA of the CDR3 is TGTGCCAGCAGTTCCCGCTTGAGTGGAAACACCATATATTTT.

The J gene is TRBJ1-5, the V gene TRBV28; no definite D call. The CDR3 has 15 residues. Trimming removed 6 bases at V and 1 base at J, with 13 bases between. Germline loops: CDR1 MDHEN, CDR2 SYDVKM. The CDR3 coding sequence is TGTGCCAGCAGCCCGCGAGGTAGGAGCAATCAGCCCCAGCATTTT. This codes for CASSPRGRSNQPQHF.

The chain recombines TRBV2 with TRBJ1-4, with D perhaps TRBD1 (6 bases). Germline V CDR1 and CDR2: SNHLY, FYNNEI. The V gene lost 8 bases and the J gene lost 0 bases, with 13 bases spanning the gap. This CDR3 contains 15 residues. Here the CDR3 DNA reads TGTGCCAGCCAAGGGACACGTGCAACTAATGAAAAACTGTTTTTT. The encoded protein is CASQGTRATNEKLFF.

J is TRBJ2-1 and V is TRBV4-1, with TRBD2 identical over 11 bases. Looked up from germline, CDR1 is MGHRA and CDR2 is YSYEKL. The V segment lost 2 bases and the J segment 2 bases; nucleotides outside the gene matches: 8. The CDR3 spans 18 residues. CDR3 nucleotides: TGCGCCAGCAGCCAAAACTTACTAGCGGGAGTCCCCTACAATGAGCAGTTCTTC. It translates to CASSQNLLAGVPYNEQFF.

The chain combines TRBV11-3 with TRBJ2-7; 8 bases agree with TRBD1. The CDR3 loop spans 19 amino acids. J gave up 0 bases and V 0 bases, and 13 bases lay outside the gene matches. CDR1 is SGHNT, CDR2 YENEEA, per germline. The CDR3 is CASSLDARTGTGPSYEQYF. The CDR3 region has the DNA TGTGCCAGCAGCTTAGATGCTCGGACCGGGACAGGACCCTCCTACGAGCAGTACTTC.

This chain joins TRBV6-6 and TRBJ2-7; the match to TRBD2 covers 7 bases. The CDR3 is 15 residues long. Germline V gives CDR1 MNHNY, CDR2 SVGAGI (reference sequence). V was pared by 6 bases and J by 0 bases, with 8 bases of the junction left unmatched. The CDR3 DNA reads TGTGCCAGCAGCCGGGGGGTAAGGGTCTCCTACGAGCAGTACTTC. Protein: CASSRGVRVSYEQYF.

The chain is built from TRBV28 and TRBJ2-2; D is unclear. The germline CDR1 and CDR2 sequences are MDHEN and SYDVKM. The V and J ends lost 8 bases and 0 bases respectively, with 4 bases between them. The CDR3 covers 12 residues. CDR3 DNA sequence: TGTGCCAGCGTCACGAACACCGGGGAGCTGTTTTTT. Amino acids: CASVTNTGELFF.

The CDR3: CASSILAGIGEQYF. CDR3 DNA: TGTGCCAGTAGTATACTAGCGGGTATTGGCGAGCAGTACTTC. The chain recombines TRBV19 with TRBJ2-7, with 8 positions matching TRBD2. V trimming: 2 bases; J trimming: 6 bases; junction bases outside the gene matches: 6. The CDR3 extends over 14 amino acids. Germline V gives CDR1 LNHDA, CDR2 SQIVND (reference sequence).

The chain carries TRBV28 and TRBJ2-4; D is possibly TRBD2 (6 bases). This CDR3 region has 13 residues. Germline V gene sequence: CDR1 MDHEN, CDR2 SYDVKM. The CDR3 reads CASGDLAKNIQYF. In nucleotides, the CDR3 is TGTGCATCGGGAGACCTAGCCAAAAACATTCAGTACTTC.

The chain carries TRBV7-9 and TRBJ2-1, with 7 bases aligning to TRBD2. Trimming at V came to 5 bases and at J to 16 bases, leaving 17 bases not matched to a gene. The germline gives CDR1 SEHNR, CDR2 FQNEAQ (reference sequence). CDR3 length: 14 amino acids. In DNA form, the CDR3 reads TGTGCCAGCAGCCCGATTGGGAGGGAAGGTTCTTCTTTCTTC. This codes for CASSPIGREGSSFF.

The J gene is TRBJ1-1, the V gene TRBV14; D not resolved. CDR3 length equals 14 residues. Germline V lookup: CDR1 SGHDN, CDR2 FVKESK. Between the trimmed V and J ends, which lost 0 bases and 4 bases, there was a span of 9 bases. CDR3 DNA sequence: TGTGCCAGCAGCCAAGAGTATCCCGGCACTGAAGCTTTCTTT. This gives the protein CASSQEYPGTEAFF. Drawing the rest from reference TRBV14 and TRBJ1-1, the complete variable domain is EAGVTQFPSHSVIEKGQTVTLRCDPISGHDNLYWYRRVMGKEIKFLLHFVKESKQDESGMPNNRFLAERTGGTYSTLKVQPAELEDSGVYFCASSQEYPGTEAFFGQGTRLTVV.

The rearrangement links TRBV2 to TRBJ1-6, with 9 bases lining up with TRBD1. Trimming at V came to 3 bases and at J to 7 bases, leaving 7 bases not matched to a gene. From germline, CDR1 is SNHLY and CDR2 FYNNEI. This CDR3 has 16 amino acids. Written as DNA, the CDR3 is TGTGCCAGCAGTGATTTAGGGGACAGGGTCAATTCACCCCTCCACTTT. It yields the protein CASSDLGDRVNSPLHF.

CDR3 bases: TGCGCCAGCAGCTTGATTAGCGGGAGTTTTCTCTCCTACGAGCAGTACTTC. It codes for CASSLISGSFLSYEQYF. The genes are TRBV5-1 and TRBJ2-7; TRBD2 matches 9 bases. The junction had 8 bases not matched to a gene; V was cut back by 1 base and J by 0 bases. There are 17 residues in the CDR3. Germline-derived CDR1 and CDR2 are SGHRS and YFSETQ.

This rearrangement joins TRBV7-2 to TRBJ2-1, with a possible D match to TRBD2 (5 bases). Per germline, CDR1 SGHTA and CDR2 FQGNSA. CDR3 length: 12 residues. Trimming cost V 5 bases and J 12 bases, with 14 bases left between them. DNA for the CDR3: TGTGCCAGCAGCCTGGCGGGTTTTGCGCAGTTCTTC. Protein product: CASSLAGFAQFF.

V is TRBV11-2 and J is TRBJ1-2; TRBD1 aligns across 9 bases. This CDR3 spans 15 amino acids. V lost 4 bases and J lost 8; bases outside the gene matches: 11. Germline CDR1 and CDR2: SGHAT and FQNNGV. The CDR3 DNA follows: TGTGCCAGCAGCTCTCCGGGACAGGGAGGGAGAGGCTACACCTTC. Protein: CASSSPGQGGRGYTF.

The genes are TRBV6-1 and TRBJ2-2, with 9 nucleotides matching TRBD1. The CDR3 covers 15 residues. Per germline, CDR1 MNHNS and CDR2 SASEGT. V shed 6 bases, J shed 4 bases, and the junction held 6 bases outside the gene matches. CDR3 coding DNA: TGTGCCAGCAGAACCGACAGGGGGTCCACCGGGGAGCTGTTTTTT. It encodes CASRTDRGSTGELFF.

V gene TRBV12-1 combines with J gene TRBJ2-2; the tabulated D call, TRBD2, remains unverified against the DNA. TRBV12-1 is termed a pseudogene. The CDR3 totals 21 residues. CDR3 residues: CASNLPYKLGGRAPNTGELFF. CDR3 nucleotide sequence: TGTGCCAGCAACCTCCCCTATAAGTTAGGCGGGAGGGCCCCGAACACCGGGGAGCTGTTTTTT.

The rearrangement links TRBV21-1 to TRBJ1-1. TRBV21-1 has pseudogene status. The CDR3 extends over 15 amino acids. The DNA of the CDR3 is TGTGCCAGCAGCCACCCACGGGAGGGGGAGACTGAAGCTTTCTTT. It codes for CASSHPREGETEAFF.

The chain is built from TRBV2 and TRBJ2-5; D is perhaps TRBD1 (5 bases). This CDR3 is 13 amino acids long. Trimming stripped 5 bases from V and 0 bases from J, with 7 bases between. Germline V gene lookup returns CDR1 SNHLY and CDR2 FYNNEI. The CDR3 loop reads CASSWGYQETQYF. CDR3 in DNA: TGTGCCAGCAGTTGGGGCTACCAAGAGACCCAGTACTTC.

The chain combines TRBV5-5 with TRBJ1-3; no clear D gene. CDR1 is SGHKS, CDR2 YYEKEE, per germline (reference sequence). Between the trimmed V and J ends, which lost 2 bases and 2 bases, there was a span of 5 bases. The CDR3 has 13 amino acids. The CDR3 coding sequence is TGTGCCAGCAGCTTCTTAACTGGAAACACCATATATTTT. Translating gives CASSFLTGNTIYF.